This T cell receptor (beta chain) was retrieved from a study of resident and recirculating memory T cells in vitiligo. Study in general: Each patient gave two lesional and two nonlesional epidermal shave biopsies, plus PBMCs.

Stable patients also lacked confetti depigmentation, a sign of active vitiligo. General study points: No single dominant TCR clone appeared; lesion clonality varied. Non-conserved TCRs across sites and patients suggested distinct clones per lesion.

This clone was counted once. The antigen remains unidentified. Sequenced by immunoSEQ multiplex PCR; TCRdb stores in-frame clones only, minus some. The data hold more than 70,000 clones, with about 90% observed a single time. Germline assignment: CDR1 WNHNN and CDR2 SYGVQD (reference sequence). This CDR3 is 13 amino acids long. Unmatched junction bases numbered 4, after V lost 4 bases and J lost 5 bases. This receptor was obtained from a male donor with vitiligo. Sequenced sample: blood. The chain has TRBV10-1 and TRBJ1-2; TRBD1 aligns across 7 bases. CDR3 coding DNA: TGCGCCAGCAGTGTCAGGGGGACTTATGGCTACACCTTC. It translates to CASSVRGTYGYTF.